A few counts support the clone carrying this T cell receptor (beta chain). Clones were read by immunoSEQ multiplex PCR, and TCRdb kept only the in-frame ones, dropping some. The data hold about 31,000 clones, with approximately 80% observed a single time. Germline V gene data show CDR1 as LNHNV and CDR2 as YYDKDF (reference sequence). V was cut by 3 bases and J by 3 bases, with 6 bases left in between. This CDR3 contains 13 residues. These data originate in a study of radiotherapy plus CTLA-4 blockade in lung cancer. Source: peripheral blood, taken from a patient treated with radiotherapy plus ipilimumab. The chain uses TRBV15 and TRBJ1-5, with D unclear. The clonotype was recovered from a human donor with non-small cell lung cancer who had stable disease on radiotherapy plus ipilimumab. This CDR3 reads CATSREDNQPQHF. In DNA form, the CDR3 reads TGTGCCACCAGCAGGGAGGACAATCAGCCCCAGCATTTT.